The 9 T cell receptor beta chains below come from one sample, sequenced in a study of T cell repertoires in cytomegalovirus infection. TCRdb recomputed calls from the reads with MiXCR, one row per CDR3 protein. The sample shows around 230,000 distinct CDR3 sequences, under 8.5% of them seen only once. Input material: PBMCs. The origin of the receptors is a human donor in good health (CMV status not recorded). Some clones in this sample may be carry-over from other donors' samples.

There are many counts of this clonotype. V is TRBV20-1 and J is TRBJ1-5; D may be TRBD1 (6 bases). Trimming shortened V by 3 bases and J by 7 bases, and 10 bases separated the two germline ends. Germline V gene sequence: CDR1 DFQATT, CDR2 SNEGSKA (reference sequence). The CDR3 contains 12 residues. The CDR3 is CSASGGQQPQHF. Here the CDR3 DNA reads TGCAGTGCTAGTGGGGGACAACAGCCCCAGCATTTT.

This clonotype was observed at least ten times. The chain combines TRBV7-6 with TRBJ2-2; maybe TRBD1 (6 bases). Trimming shortened V by 5 bases and J by 6 bases, and 10 bases separated the two germline ends. The CDR3 is 13 amino acids. Germline CDR1 and CDR2: SGHVS and FNYEAQ. The CDR3 loop is CASSQAGAGELFF. CDR3 nucleotide sequence: TGTGCCAGCAGCCAAGCAGGGGCCGGGGAGCTGTTTTTT.

This clonotype has ten or more counts. The rearrangement joins TRBV25-1 to TRBJ1-1; D unresolved. The CDR3 has 12 amino acids. CDR1 is MGHDK, CDR2 SYGVNS, per germline. V was cut by 2 bases and J by 8 bases, with 9 bases left in between. The CDR3 coding sequence is TGTGCCAGCAGTGAACGGCCAGCAGAAGCTTTCTTT. Its protein is CASSERPAEAFF.

At least ten counts were recorded for this clonotype. This sequence joins TRBV30 and TRBJ1-5; tentatively, D is TRBD1 (5 bases). There are 12 residues in the CDR3. V shed 4 bases and J shed 7 bases, with 11 bases lying between them. CDR1 is GTSNPN, CDR2 SVGIG, per germline (reference sequence). CDR3 sequence reads: CAWNSGIQPQHF. In DNA form, the CDR3 reads TGTGCCTGGAACTCAGGGATCCAGCCCCAGCATTTT.

This clonotype was observed many times. The chain uses TRBV14 and TRBJ2-3, with 8 bases lining up with TRBD2. The trim removed 0 bases at V and 11 bases at J, leaving 10 bases unmatched. CDR1 SGHDN and CDR2 FVKESK come from the germline V gene. This CDR3 is built from 15 residues. This CDR3 reads CASSQELGLARRQYF. The CDR3 coding sequence is TGTGCCAGCAGCCAAGAGCTAGGACTAGCAAGAAGGCAGTATTTT.

In its sample, this clonotype was seen a few times. The V gene is TRBV29-1, the J gene TRBJ1-3, with 7 bases identical to TRBD1. The CDR3 has 14 amino acids. The J segment lost 1 base and the V segment lost 7 bases, leaving 7 bases of the junction unmatched. Per the germline V gene, CDR1 is SQVTM and CDR2 is ANQGSEA. The CDR3 DNA is TGCAGCGGTACCGGGACAGATTCTGGAAACACCATATATTTT. Protein sequence: CSGTGTDSGNTIYF.

V and J are TRBV19 and TRBJ2-1, with D unclear. The CDR3 spans 14 residues. Between the trimmed V and J ends, which lost 3 bases and 3 bases, there was a span of 9 bases. Germline-derived CDR1 and CDR2 are LNHDA and SQIVND (reference sequence). CDR3: CASSMAHIYNEQFF. CDR3 bases: TGTGCCAGTAGTATGGCCCACATCTACAATGAGCAGTTCTTC.

This clonotype was found many times. The chain couples TRBV5-6 to TRBJ1-3; D call uncertain. Trimming left V 4 bases short and J 0 bases short, with 23 bases between. Germline V gives CDR1 SGHDT, CDR2 YYEEEE. CDR3 length equals 19 residues. The CDR3 DNA reads as TGTGCCAGCAGCCACGATGCCGCTCGGGGTCTAAGCTCTGGAAACACCATATATTTT. Translating gives CASSHDAARGLSSGNTIYF. The variable domain in full, completed from reference TRBV5-6 and TRBJ1-3, reads DAGVTQSPTHLIKTRGQQVTLRCSPKSGHDTVSWYQQALGQGPQFIFQYYEEEERQRGNFPDRFSGHQFPNYSSELNVNALLLGDSALYLCASSHDAARGLSSGNTIYFGEGSWLTVV.

This clonotype was picked up one time. A read error may be the cause here, since a much bigger clone is one base away. The V and J genes are TRBV11-2 and TRBJ1-1; D remains ambiguous. In germline, CDR1 is SGHAT, CDR2 FQNNGV. The CDR3 consists of 14 residues. CDR3 residues: CASSPVSLNTKAFF. For the CDR3, the DNA is TGTGCCAGCAGCCCAGTATCCTTGAACACTAAAGCTTTCTTT.